The 8 T cell receptor beta chains in this list originate from one sample, sequenced in a study of cytomegalovirus exposure and HLA in healthy donors. The PCR used 60 Vbeta and 13 Jbeta primers. Some clones are missing from TCRdb's copy, which holds only in-frame ones; the method was immunoSEQ multiplex PCR. The sample includes around 150,000 clones, 75% seen only once; the top ten take around 8.3%. The specimen was PBMCs. These receptors were collected from a woman aged 40 to 55 in good health and CMV-seropositive.

The rearrangement links TRBV7-8 to TRBJ2-1; TRBD1 agrees at 10 bases. V gave up 4 bases and J gave up 1 base; unmatched junction bases: 7. Germline V gene sequence: CDR1 SGHVS, CDR2 FQNEAQ. This CDR3 has 17 residues. The CDR3 loop reads CASSSRQGATSYNEQFF. CDR3 bases: TGTGCCAGCAGCTCAAGACAGGGGGCCACTTCCTACAATGAGCAGTTCTTC.

The chain uses TRBV28 and TRBJ1-6; D not certain. Per germline, CDR1 MDHEN and CDR2 SYDVKM. This CDR3 contains 16 residues. V was trimmed by 3 bases and J by 9 bases, leaving 18 bases between them. CDR3 bases: TGTGCCAGCAGTTTGAACAGTCTGATGGAAAGTTCACCCCTCCACTTT. Translating gives CASSLNSLMESSPLHF.

This rearrangement joins TRBV5-5 to TRBJ1-4, with TRBD1 identical over 12 bases. The trim removed 4 bases at V and 6 bases at J, leaving 4 bases unmatched. The CDR3 length is 15 residues. Germline V gene data show CDR1 as SGHKS and CDR2 as YYEKEE (reference sequence). The CDR3 DNA reads TGTGCCAGCAGCCCCGGGACAGGGGGCCATGAAAAACTGTTTTTT. This translates into CASSPGTGGHEKLFF.

This sequence joins TRBV2 and TRBJ2-1; 11 positions match TRBD2. Germline-derived CDR1 and CDR2 are SNHLY and FYNNEI. After removal of 4 bases from V and 6 bases from J, the junction contained 5 bases not matched to a gene. CDR3 length: 15 amino acids. The CDR3 spells CASSVRTSGLNEQFF. CDR3 in DNA: TGTGCCAGCAGTGTGAGGACTAGCGGGCTCAATGAGCAGTTCTTC.

The CDR3 loop is CASSSPTRSSYNEQFF. The DNA for the CDR3 is TGTGCCAGCAGTTCCCCAACTAGGAGCTCCTACAATGAGCAGTTCTTC. The chain links TRBV27 to TRBJ2-1, with a weak D call TRBD2 (5 bases). The germline V and J ends were trimmed by 4 bases and 0 bases, with 13 bases remaining between them. The CDR3 is 16 amino acids. Looked up from germline, CDR1 is MNHEY and CDR2 is SMNVEV (reference sequence).

V is TRBV28 and J is TRBJ2-7, with 8 bases identical to TRBD2. The trim removed 7 bases at V and 4 bases at J, leaving 6 bases unmatched. The CDR3 runs 13 residues. Per germline, CDR1 MDHEN and CDR2 SYDVKM. CDR3 in amino acids: CASMVSGSYEQYF. Written as DNA, the CDR3 is TGTGCCAGCATGGTCAGCGGGAGTTACGAGCAGTACTTC.

The chain combines TRBV5-1 with TRBJ1-4; 9 bases align to TRBD1. The germline V gene has CDR1 SGHRS and CDR2 YFSETQ. This CDR3 is built from 14 residues. The J segment lost 7 bases and the V segment lost 3 bases, leaving 4 bases of the junction unmatched. Here the CDR3 reads CASSSQGAREKLFF. CDR3 DNA: TGCGCCAGCAGCTCACAGGGGGCGCGTGAAAAACTGTTTTTT. The full variable domain, with the rest looked up from reference TRBV5-1 and TRBJ1-4, is KAGVTQTPRYLIKTRGQQVTLSCSPISGHRSVSWYQQTPGQGLQFLFEYFSETQRNKGNFPGRFSGRQFSNSRSEMNVSTLELGDSALYLCASSSQGAREKLFFGSGTQLSVL.

The rearrangement uses TRBV4-1 and TRBJ1-5; D perhaps matches TRBD1 (6 bases). Trimming left V 1 base short and J 5 bases short, with 15 bases between. This CDR3 comprises 16 residues. Per the germline V gene, CDR1 is MGHRA and CDR2 is YSYEKL. The CDR3 DNA follows: TGCGCCAGCAGCCAAGCGTGGGGGCCCGGCTATCAGCCCCAGCATTTT. It encodes CASSQAWGPGYQPQHF.